This note documents a single T cell receptor (beta chain) sequence. What it recognizes is unknown. This sample was taken from a study of cytomegalovirus exposure and HLA in healthy donors. At the level of the study: Most genotyped donors, over 70% of about 400, had Caucasian-associated genetic ancestry. Study conclusions and caveats: Apart from CMV serostatus, no immune exposure information was available.

The CDR3 contains 11 residues. V was pared by 8 bases and J by 3 bases, with 7 bases between. The germline CDR1 and CDR2 sequences are SNHLY and FYNNEI. 13 Jbeta primers and 60 Vbeta primers were used for the PCR. Method: immunoSEQ multiplex PCR; TCRdb's copy keeps in-frame clones and lacks some. The sample includes roughly 200,000 clones, more than 60% of them seen just once. The V call is TRBV2, the J call TRBJ1-2; no firm D call. The receptor comes from a woman younger than 45 in good health and CMV-seropositive. Sequencing input: PBMCs. The CDR3 coding sequence is TGTGCCAGCGCAGTTCACTATGGCTACACCTTC. Translation: CASAVHYGYTF.